These 10 T cell receptor beta chains originate from one sample sequenced in a study of regulatory T cells in long-lasting Graves disease. Building the TCR beta libraries relied on iRepertoire HTBI primers, and CDR3 regions underwent Arm-PCR. MiXCR, applied by TCRdb to the multiplex PCR reads, yields one record per CDR3 protein. The data show under 450,000 distinct CDR3 sequences, 12% seen once. Time point described: newly diagnosed GD, antithyroid drugs for less than 3 months. Construction of the TCR library relied on RNA isolated from PBMCs. These data are also associated with another study on T cells in Graves' hyperthyroidism and ophthalmopathy.

The sequenced sample was peripheral blood mononuclear cells (PBMCs), obtained at new diagnosis, from a patient treated with antithyroid drugs. Receptor source: a woman under 30 with Graves disease.

This clonotype was counted between two and nine times. V gene TRBV6-2 or TRBV6-3 combines with J gene TRBJ1-2, with 10 bases that match TRBD1. Germline lookup yields CDR1 MNHEY and CDR2 SVGEGT. J lost 2 bases, V lost 0 bases, and 3 bases had no gene match. This CDR3 region has 16 residues. CDR3 in amino acids: CASSYSKGQGNYGYTF. Here the CDR3 DNA reads TGTGCCAGCAGTTACTCGAAGGGACAGGGGAACTATGGCTACACCTTC.

The chain combines TRBV20-1 with TRBJ1-1, with D unclear. V lost 0 bases, J lost 5 bases, and 19 bases lay in between. CDR1 and CDR2 (germline): DFQATT, SNEGSKA (reference sequence). This CDR3 is built from 16 residues. CDR3: CSARDEFGKGRTEAFF. Written as DNA, the CDR3 is TGCAGTGCTAGAGATGAGTTTGGTAAGGGAAGAACTGAAGCTTTCTTT.

This clonotype was counted at least ten times. The genes are TRBV4-3 and TRBJ2-3, with 8 nucleotides matching TRBD2. The J segment lost 0 bases and the V segment lost 3 bases, leaving 8 bases of the junction unmatched. This CDR3 comprises 17 residues. Per germline, CDR1 LGHNA and CDR2 YSLEER. DNA of the CDR3: TGCGCCAGCAGCCATGGCGGGGGGTCGTCTAGCACAGATACGCAGTATTTT. As protein: CASSHGGGSSSTDTQYF.

V usage is TRBV19 and J usage is TRBJ1-5, with 7 bases aligning to TRBD1. The CDR3 contains 16 residues. The germline V gene encodes CDR1 LNHDA and CDR2 SQIVND (reference sequence). The ends lost 5 bases at V and 3 bases at J; junction bases unmatched: 10. The CDR3 nucleotides read TGTGCCAGTAGTCCCCGTGGACAGGCCAACAATCAGCCCCAGCATTTT. It codes for CASSPRGQANNQPQHF.

This clonotype was recorded a few times. This chain links TRBV4-3 with TRBJ2-3; D is possibly TRBD2 (5 bases). The germline V gene has CDR1 LGHNA and CDR2 YSLEER. Trimming left V 4 bases short and J 3 bases short, with 17 bases between. The length of the CDR3 is 16 residues. In DNA, the CDR3 is TGCGCCAGCAGCCCCCGGGCGGGTCGGGCGACAGATACGCAGTATTTT. Translation gives CASSPRAGRATDTQYF.

The chain has TRBV11-2 and TRBJ2-3; 7 bases are a match to TRBD1. The V segment lost 4 bases and the J segment 1 base; nucleotides outside the gene matches: 20. Germline V lookup: CDR1 SGHAT, CDR2 FQNNGV. CDR3 length equals 20 residues. The CDR3, as DNA: TGTGCCAGCAGCTCTGGGGGCACCCTCCGAAGGACAGGACGCACAGATACGCAGTATTTT. Translated, it gives CASSSGGTLRRTGRTDTQYF.

This clonotype was seen only a few times. V is TRBV4-1 and J is TRBJ2-3; D ambiguous. This CDR3 has 17 residues. V lost 1 base, J lost 6 bases, and 20 bases lay in between. Germline V gene lookup returns CDR1 MGHRA and CDR2 YSYEKL. CDR3 DNA: TGCGCCAGCAGCCAAGCCACCACTCGTGTTTCTGGGGATACGCAGTATTTT. It yields the protein CASSQATTRVSGDTQYF.

This clonotype was counted many times. The V and J genes are TRBV20-1 and TRBJ2-3; D gene uncertain. V shed 1 base and J shed 5 bases, with 16 bases lying between them. Germline lookup yields CDR1 DFQATT and CDR2 SNEGSKA (reference sequence). This CDR3 comprises 15 residues. CDR3: CSARVEPQRRDTQYF. The CDR3 DNA reads as TGCAGTGCTAGAGTCGAACCCCAGAGGAGAGATACGCAGTATTTT.

This clonotype was seen at least ten times. The rearrangement links TRBV30 to TRBJ1-3; D may be TRBD1 (5 bases). The germline V gene has CDR1 GTSNPN and CDR2 SVGIG (reference sequence). V was trimmed by 2 bases and J by 6 bases, leaving 11 bases between them. The CDR3 runs to 13 residues. CDR3 DNA: TGTGCCTGGAGTCAGGGATTGGCAAACACCATATATTTT. It encodes CAWSQGLANTIYF. Full variable domain (remainder filled in from reference TRBV30 and TRBJ1-3): SQTIHQWPATLVQPVGSPLSLECTVEGTSNPNLYWYRQAAGRGLQLLFYSVGIGQISSEVPQNLSASRPQDRQFILSSKKLLLSDSGFYLCAWSQGLANTIYFGEGSWLTVV.

This clonotype was observed at least ten times. This chain uses TRBV20-1 with TRBJ2-1; 13 nucleotides line up with TRBD2. Germline trimming cut 5 bases from V and 8 bases from J; bases unmatched to any gene: 6. The CDR3 is made up of 14 amino acids. The germline V gene has CDR1 DFQATT and CDR2 SNEGSKA (reference sequence). The CDR3, as DNA: TGCAGTGCTCGACTAGCGGGGGGATTTTATGAGCAGTTCTTC. Its translation is CSARLAGGFYEQFF.